Shown below are 18 T cell receptor beta chains from a single sample sequenced in a study of T cell responses to AZD1222 COVID-19 vaccine. Method: immunoSEQ multiplex PCR; TCRdb's copy keeps in-frame clones and lacks some. The sample contains roughly 120,000 clones, around 81% of which appear only once. The source material was peripheral blood, sampled on day 0 of AZD1222 vaccination. The receptors were sampled from an adult in good health.

V and J are TRBV5-6 and TRBJ2-7; 10 bases map to TRBD2. The CDR3 runs 15 residues. The germline CDR1 and CDR2 sequences are SGHDT and YYEEEE. Unmatched junction bases numbered 8, after V lost 6 bases and J lost 2 bases. The CDR3 reads CASNKLAGTPYEQYF. The DNA of the CDR3 is TGTGCCAGCAACAAACTAGCGGGGACGCCCTACGAGCAGTACTTC.

The gene calls are TRBV3-1 (or the pseudogene TRBV3-2) and TRBJ1-1; a weak D match, TRBD1 (6 bases). Germline V gives CDR1 LGHDT, CDR2 YNNKEL (reference sequence). The CDR3 extends over 14 amino acids. Trimming pared 3 bases from V and 1 base from J, leaving 9 bases between. CDR3 nucleotide sequence: TGTGCCAGCAGCCACAGGGGCCCGAACACTGAAGCTTTCTTT. Amino acid sequence: CASSHRGPNTEAFF.

This clone is a singleton in its sample. The junction and the germline gene differ at one end; a read error may be behind it. This chain links TRBV9 with TRBJ2-2; D is unresolved. Germline V gene data show CDR1 as SGDLS and CDR2 as YYNGEE. There are 14 residues in the CDR3. This CDR3 reads CTSSVLADPGELFF. CDR3 DNA: TGTACCAGCAGCGTACTTGCGGACCCCGGGGAGCTGTTTTTT.

The chain couples TRBV19 to TRBJ1-5; TRBD1 is a possible D gene (5 bases). The CDR3 spans 15 residues. Trimming pared 8 bases from V and 2 bases from J, leaving 16 bases between. Germline V gene data show CDR1 as LNHDA and CDR2 as SQIVND (reference sequence). In nucleotides, the CDR3 is TGTGCCAGTCTTCCGGGGACTTCGGGCAATCAGCCCCAGCATTTT. It is translated as CASLPGTSGNQPQHF.

The chain recombines TRBV2 with TRBJ2-7; D might be TRBD1 (6 bases). Trimming shortened V by 6 bases and J by 7 bases, and 22 bases separated the two germline ends. CDR1 and CDR2 (germline): SNHLY, FYNNEI. The CDR3 contains 15 residues. The CDR3 DNA reads as TGTGCCAGCAGCCGGGACATCCGAGGAGAGAGGGAGCAGTACTTC. As protein: CASSRDIRGEREQYF.

V gene TRBV4-3 combines with J gene TRBJ1-1; D is uncertain. Germline V gene data show CDR1 as LGHNA and CDR2 as YSLEER. V was shortened by 1 base and J by 3 bases, with 6 bases between the two germline ends. CDR3 length: 13 amino acids. The CDR3 DNA reads as TGCGCCAGCAGCCAAGCGGGTTACACTGAAGCTTTCTTT. Protein sequence: CASSQAGYTEAFF.

A word on this clone: The same CDR3 can be traced to other DNA sequences in this sample. The J gene is TRBJ1-1, the V gene TRBV28; perhaps TRBD1 as D (5 bases). The CDR3 is 14 amino acids. Germline assignment: CDR1 MDHEN and CDR2 SYDVKM. Trimming took 1 base from V and 5 from J, leaving 11 bases between them. CDR3 in DNA: TGTGCCAGCAGTTTATCCGGGGCGCGAACTGAAGCTTTCTTT. As protein: CASSLSGARTEAFF.

This clone has just a few counts. The rearrangement links TRBV10-1 to TRBJ2-3; D is possibly TRBD1 (5 bases). The germline V gene encodes CDR1 WNHNN and CDR2 SYGVQD (reference sequence). The CDR3 extends over 16 amino acids. Between the trimmed V and J ends, which lost 2 bases and 5 bases, there was a span of 17 bases. CDR3 sequence reads: CASSERFTGVLDTQYF. CDR3 sequence (DNA): TGCGCCAGCAGTGAGCGATTTACAGGCGTGTTAGATACGCAGTATTTT.

J is TRBJ2-5 and V is TRBV10-1; D is perhaps TRBD2 (6 bases). The CDR3 contains 14 residues. Germline V gene lookup returns CDR1 WNHNN and CDR2 SYGVQD (reference sequence). V gave up 2 bases and J gave up 4 bases, with 11 bases separating them. The CDR3 region is CASSEGGVSETQYF. CDR3 DNA sequence: TGCGCCAGCAGTGAGGGAGGGGTCTCAGAGACCCAGTACTTC.

A few counts support this clone. The sample contains more than one DNA sequence encoding this CDR3. The genes are TRBV7-2 and TRBJ2-1; no definite D call. The CDR3 covers 13 residues. Trimming cost V 1 base and J 6 bases, with 7 bases left between them. CDR1 SGHTA and CDR2 FQGNSA come from the germline V gene. The DNA for the CDR3 is TGTGCCAGCAGCTTAGGACCGGCCAATGAGCAGTTCTTC. Encoded protein: CASSLGPANEQFF. The variable domain in full, completed from reference TRBV7-2 and TRBJ2-1, reads GAGVSQSPSNKVTEKGKDVELRCDPISGHTALYWYRQSLGQGLEFLIYFQGNSAPDKSGLPSDRFSAERTGGSVSTLTIQRTQQEDSAVYLCASSLGPANEQFFGPGTRLTVL.

The J gene is TRBJ2-2, the V gene TRBV10-1; TRBD1 aligns across 10 bases. The CDR3 has 17 residues. V shed 6 bases, J shed 4 bases, and the junction held 11 bases outside the gene matches. Germline V gives CDR1 WNHNN, CDR2 SYGVQD (reference sequence). In DNA form, the CDR3 reads TGCGCCAGCAGAACCGGGACAGGGGTGCGTGGCACCGGGGAGCTGTTTTTT. The encoded protein is CASRTGTGVRGTGELFF.

This clone was counted a few times. The rearrangement joins TRBV2 to TRBJ1-5; D remains unclear. CDR3 length: 13 residues. The V and J ends lost 7 bases and 2 bases respectively, with 9 bases between them. The germline gives CDR1 SNHLY, CDR2 FYNNEI. CDR3 in amino acids: CASIGDGNQPQHF. Here the CDR3 DNA reads TGTGCCAGCATCGGGGATGGCAATCAGCCCCAGCATTTT.

The V call is TRBV7-2, the J call TRBJ2-3; D gene ambiguous. The CDR3 covers 12 residues. Trimming stripped 5 bases from V and 2 bases from J, with 5 bases between. In germline, CDR1 is SGHTA, CDR2 FQGNSA. CDR3 in amino acids: CASSAITDTQYF. The CDR3 coding sequence is TGTGCCAGCAGCGCTATCACAGATACGCAGTATTTT.

This rearrangement joins TRBV7-2 to TRBJ1-5; no clear D gene. Germline V gene data show CDR1 as SGHTA and CDR2 as FQGNSA. This CDR3 is 14 amino acids long. V was pared by 1 base and J by 6 bases, with 10 bases between. The CDR3 is CASSLGRGGQPQHF. DNA of the CDR3: TGTGCCAGCAGCTTAGGCAGAGGAGGTCAGCCCCAGCATTTT.

V and J are TRBV6-5 and TRBJ1-2; D uncertain. The CDR3 is made up of 13 amino acids. V was clipped by 6 bases and J by 0 bases, with 8 bases between them. Germline assignment: CDR1 MNHEY and CDR2 SVGAGI. The CDR3 spells CASSNYPNYGYTF. The CDR3 DNA sequence: TGTGCCAGCAGCAACTATCCTAACTATGGCTACACCTTC.

The chain links TRBV4-1 to TRBJ1-2; 8 bases align to TRBD1. J gave up 4 bases and V 1 base, and 8 bases lay outside the gene matches. The CDR3 loop spans 16 amino acids. CDR1 and CDR2 from the germline V gene are MGHRA and YSYEKL. The CDR3 loop is CASSQAFQGAIYGYTF. CDR3 nucleotides: TGCGCCAGCAGCCAAGCTTTCCAGGGGGCTATCTATGGCTACACCTTC.

This clone occurred a few times. This chain links TRBV14 with TRBJ1-4; D might be TRBD1 (6 bases). Germline CDR1 reads SGHDN; CDR2 reads FVKESK. The V end lost 2 bases, the J end lost 0 bases, and 16 bases lay between the germline ends. This CDR3 contains 18 residues. CDR3 loop: CASSQRTVTLATNEKLFF. CDR3 in DNA: TGTGCCAGCAGCCAACGGACAGTCACACTCGCAACTAATGAAAAACTGTTTTTT.

The chain couples TRBV3-1 (or the pseudogene TRBV3-2) to TRBJ1-6, with TRBD1 matching 7 bases. J gave up 5 bases and V 0 bases, and 7 bases lay outside the gene matches. The CDR3 has 17 residues. Germline assignment: CDR1 LGHDT and CDR2 YNNKEL (reference sequence). The CDR3 DNA is TGTGCCAGCAGCCAAGATGGCAGGCAGGGGGATAATTCACCCCTCCACTTT. Its translation is CASSQDGRQGDNSPLHF.